The entry below gives a single T cell receptor (beta chain) sequence along with its context. Its target is not known. The method was immunoSEQ multiplex PCR; TCRdb's version includes in-frame clones alone and lacks a portion of them. The table shows under 35,000 clones, with around 89% occurring only once. The data derive from a study of chemoradiotherapy in HPV16-positive cancers. Findings and caveats of the study: Better recurrence-free survival went with HPV-responsive T-cell expansion in HPV16-positive patients.

Repertoires were sampled repeatedly during chemoradiotherapy. V lost 4 bases to trimming and J lost 4 bases, with 13 bases between them. Germline CDR1 reads SGDLS; CDR2 reads YYNGEE. This CDR3 contains 14 residues. The sequencing here drew on blood, taken from a patient who underwent chemoradiotherapy. The source of this sequence is a human donor with HPV-associated anogenital cancer. This chain connects TRBV9 to TRBJ2-3; D is unclear. Here the CDR3 reads CASSFPSHSDTQYF. The CDR3 coding sequence is TGTGCCAGCAGCTTTCCCTCGCATTCAGATACGCAGTATTTT. The whole variable domain, remainder taken from reference TRBV9 and TRBJ2-3, is DSGVTQTPKHLITATGQRVTLRCSPRSGDLSVYWYQQSLDQGLQFLIQYYNGEERAKGNILERFSAQQFPDLHSELNLSSLELGDSALYFCASSFPSHSDTQYFGPGTRLTVL.